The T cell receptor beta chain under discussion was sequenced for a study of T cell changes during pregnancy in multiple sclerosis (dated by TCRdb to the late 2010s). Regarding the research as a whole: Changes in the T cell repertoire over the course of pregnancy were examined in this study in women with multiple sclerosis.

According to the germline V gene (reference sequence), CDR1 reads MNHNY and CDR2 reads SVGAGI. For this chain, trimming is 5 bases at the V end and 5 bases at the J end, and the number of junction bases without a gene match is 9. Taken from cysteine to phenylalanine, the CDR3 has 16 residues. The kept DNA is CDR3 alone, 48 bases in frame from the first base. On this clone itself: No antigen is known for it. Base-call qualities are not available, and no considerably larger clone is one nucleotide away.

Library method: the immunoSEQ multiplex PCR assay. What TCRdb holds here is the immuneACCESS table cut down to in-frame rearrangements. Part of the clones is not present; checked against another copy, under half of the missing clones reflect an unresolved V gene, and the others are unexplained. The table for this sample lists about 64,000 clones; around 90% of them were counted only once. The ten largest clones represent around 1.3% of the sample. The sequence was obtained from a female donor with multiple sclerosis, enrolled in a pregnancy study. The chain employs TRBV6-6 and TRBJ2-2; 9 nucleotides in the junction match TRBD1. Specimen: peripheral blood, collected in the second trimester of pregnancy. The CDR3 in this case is CASSPPGQGKTGELFF. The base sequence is TGTGCCAGCAGTCCGCCGGGACAGGGTAAAACCGGGGAGCTGTTTTTT.